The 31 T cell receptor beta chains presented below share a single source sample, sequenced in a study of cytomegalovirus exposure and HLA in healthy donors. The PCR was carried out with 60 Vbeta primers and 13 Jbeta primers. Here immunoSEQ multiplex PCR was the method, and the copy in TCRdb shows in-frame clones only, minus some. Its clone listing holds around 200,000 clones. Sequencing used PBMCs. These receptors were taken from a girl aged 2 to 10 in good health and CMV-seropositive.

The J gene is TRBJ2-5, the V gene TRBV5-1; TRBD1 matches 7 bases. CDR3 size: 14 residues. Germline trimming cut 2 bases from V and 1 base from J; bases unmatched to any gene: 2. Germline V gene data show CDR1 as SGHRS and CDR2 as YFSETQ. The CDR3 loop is CASSLQGPQETQYF. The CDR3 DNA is TGCGCCAGCAGCTTACAGGGGCCCCAAGAGACCCAGTACTTC.

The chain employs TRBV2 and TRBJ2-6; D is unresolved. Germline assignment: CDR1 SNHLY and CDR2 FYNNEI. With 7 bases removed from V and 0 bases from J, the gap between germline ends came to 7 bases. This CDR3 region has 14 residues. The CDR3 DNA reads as TGTGCCAGCAAAAGCGACTCTGGGGCCAACGTCCTGACTTTC. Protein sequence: CASKSDSGANVLTF. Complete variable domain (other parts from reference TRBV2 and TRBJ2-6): EPEVTQTPSHQVTQMGQEVILRCVPISNHLYFYWYRQILGQKVEFLVSFYNNEISEKSEIFDDQFSVERPDGSNFTLKIRSTKLEDSAMYFCASKSDSGANVLTFGAGSRLTVL.

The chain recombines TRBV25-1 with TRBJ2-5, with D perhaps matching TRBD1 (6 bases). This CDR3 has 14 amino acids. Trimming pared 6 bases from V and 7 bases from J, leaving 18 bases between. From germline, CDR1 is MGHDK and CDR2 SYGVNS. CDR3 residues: CASSLSQGRGTQYF. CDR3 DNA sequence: TGTGCCAGCAGCCTTTCACAGGGCCGGGGGACCCAGTACTTC.

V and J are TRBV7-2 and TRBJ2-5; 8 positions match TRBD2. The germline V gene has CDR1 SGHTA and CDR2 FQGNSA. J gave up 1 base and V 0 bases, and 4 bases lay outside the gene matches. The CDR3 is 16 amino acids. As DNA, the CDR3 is TGTGCCAGCAGCTTAGCTGGCGGGGGGTTCCAAGAGACCCAGTACTTC. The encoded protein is CASSLAGGGFQETQYF.

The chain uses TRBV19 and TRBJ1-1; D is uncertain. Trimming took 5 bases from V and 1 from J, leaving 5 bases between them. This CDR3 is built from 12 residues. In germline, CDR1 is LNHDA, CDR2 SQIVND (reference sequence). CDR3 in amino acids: CASSHQNTEAFF. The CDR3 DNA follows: TGTGCCAGTAGTCATCAGAACACTGAAGCTTTCTTT.

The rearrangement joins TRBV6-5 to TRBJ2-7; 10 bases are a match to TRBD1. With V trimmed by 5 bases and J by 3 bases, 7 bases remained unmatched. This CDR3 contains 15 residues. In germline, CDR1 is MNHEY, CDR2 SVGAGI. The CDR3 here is CASSRPGQGIYEQYF. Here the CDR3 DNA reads TGTGCCAGCAGTCGACCGGGACAGGGGATCTACGAGCAGTACTTC.

For the CDR3, the DNA is TGTGCCAGCAGCTCCGCTCTGGCTGAGCAGTTCTTC. The encoded protein is CASSSALAEQFF. The chain joins TRBV7-8 to TRBJ2-1; D is unresolved. The CDR3 extends over 12 amino acids. Germline CDR1 is SGHVS and CDR2 is FQNEAQ. The V end lost 4 bases, the J end lost 9 bases, and 10 bases lay between the germline ends.

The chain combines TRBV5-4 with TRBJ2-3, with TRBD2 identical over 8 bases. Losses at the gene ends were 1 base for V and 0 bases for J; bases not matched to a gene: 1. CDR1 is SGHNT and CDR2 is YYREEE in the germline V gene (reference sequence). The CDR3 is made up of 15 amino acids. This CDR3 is CASSLTGGSTDTQYF. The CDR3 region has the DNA TGTGCCAGCAGCTTGACGGGAGGGAGCACAGATACGCAGTATTTT. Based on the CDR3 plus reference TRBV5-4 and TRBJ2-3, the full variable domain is ETGVTQSPTHLIKTRGQQVTLRCSSQSGHNTVSWYQQALGQGPQFIFQYYREEENGRGNFPPRFSGLQFPNYSSELNVNALELDDSALYLCASSLTGGSTDTQYFGPGTRLTVL.

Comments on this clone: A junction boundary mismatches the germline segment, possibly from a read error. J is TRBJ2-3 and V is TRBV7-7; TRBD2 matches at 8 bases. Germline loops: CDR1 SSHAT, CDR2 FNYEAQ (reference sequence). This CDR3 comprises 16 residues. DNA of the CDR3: TGTGCTAGCAGCTTAGGTCGTAGCGGGATCACAGATACGCAGTATTTT. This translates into CASSLGRSGITDTQYF.

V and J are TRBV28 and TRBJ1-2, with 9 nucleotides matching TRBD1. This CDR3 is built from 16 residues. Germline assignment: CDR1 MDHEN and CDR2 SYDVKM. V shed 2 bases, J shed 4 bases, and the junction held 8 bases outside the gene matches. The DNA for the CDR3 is TGTGCCAGCAGTTTAGGAAGGGACAGGGAGTCCTATGGCTACACCTTC. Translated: CASSLGRDRESYGYTF.

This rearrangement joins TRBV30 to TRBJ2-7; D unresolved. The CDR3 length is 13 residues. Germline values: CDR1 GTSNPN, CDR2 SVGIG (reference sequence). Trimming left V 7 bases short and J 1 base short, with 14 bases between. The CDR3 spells CAYKRPVSYEQYF. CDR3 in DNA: TGTGCCTATAAGCGACCAGTATCCTACGAGCAGTACTTC.

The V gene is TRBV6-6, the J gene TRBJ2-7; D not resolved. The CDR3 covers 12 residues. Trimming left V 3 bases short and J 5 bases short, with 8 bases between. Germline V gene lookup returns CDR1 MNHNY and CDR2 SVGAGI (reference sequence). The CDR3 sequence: CASSYNQDEQYF. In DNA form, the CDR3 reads TGTGCCAGCAGTTATAACCAGGACGAGCAGTACTTC.

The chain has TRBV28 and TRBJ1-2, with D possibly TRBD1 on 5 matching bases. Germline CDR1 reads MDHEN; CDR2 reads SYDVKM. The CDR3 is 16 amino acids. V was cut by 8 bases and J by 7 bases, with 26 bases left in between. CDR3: CASGGADIGAGFGYTF. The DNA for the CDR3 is TGTGCCAGCGGCGGGGCCGACATTGGGGCGGGTTTTGGCTACACCTTC.

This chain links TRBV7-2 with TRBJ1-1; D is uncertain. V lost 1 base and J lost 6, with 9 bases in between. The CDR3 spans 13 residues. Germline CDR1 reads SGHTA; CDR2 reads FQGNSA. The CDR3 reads CASSLGLRSEAFF. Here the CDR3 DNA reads TGTGCCAGCAGCTTAGGGTTGCGGTCTGAAGCTTTCTTT.

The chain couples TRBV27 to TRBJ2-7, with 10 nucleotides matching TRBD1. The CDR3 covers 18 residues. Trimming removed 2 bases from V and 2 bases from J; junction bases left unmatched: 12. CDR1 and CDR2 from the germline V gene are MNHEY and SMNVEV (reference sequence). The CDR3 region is CASSLRTGGRVEAYEQYF. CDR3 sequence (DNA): TGTGCCAGCAGTTTAAGGACAGGGGGACGCGTCGAAGCCTACGAGCAGTACTTC.

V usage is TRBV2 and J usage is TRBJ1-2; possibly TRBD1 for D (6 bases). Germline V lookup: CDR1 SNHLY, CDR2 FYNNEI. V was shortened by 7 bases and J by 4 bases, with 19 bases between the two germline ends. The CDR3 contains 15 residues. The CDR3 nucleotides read TGTGCCAGCATCCCTCGGGAGGGGGTGGGCTATGGCTACACCTTC. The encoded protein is CASIPREGVGYGYTF.

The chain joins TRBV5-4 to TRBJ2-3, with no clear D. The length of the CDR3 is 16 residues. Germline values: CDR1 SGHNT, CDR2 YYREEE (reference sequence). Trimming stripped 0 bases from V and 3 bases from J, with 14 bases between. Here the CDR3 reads CASSLVERLVTDTQYF. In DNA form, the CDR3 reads TGTGCCAGCAGCTTGGTTGAGCGCCTCGTTACAGATACGCAGTATTTT.

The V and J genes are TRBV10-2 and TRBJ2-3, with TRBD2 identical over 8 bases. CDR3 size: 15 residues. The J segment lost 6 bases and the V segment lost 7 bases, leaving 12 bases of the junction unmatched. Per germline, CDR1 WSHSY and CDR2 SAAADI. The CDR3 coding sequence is TGCGCCAGCAACCCCCGGACTAGCTCCCGGGATACGCAGTATTTT. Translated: CASNPRTSSRDTQYF.

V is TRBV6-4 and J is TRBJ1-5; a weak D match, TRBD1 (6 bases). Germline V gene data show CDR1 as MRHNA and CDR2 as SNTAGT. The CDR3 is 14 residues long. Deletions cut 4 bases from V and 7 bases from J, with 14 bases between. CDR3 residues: CASSADQGQQPQHF. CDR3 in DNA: TGTGCCAGCAGTGCAGACCAGGGGCAACAGCCCCAGCATTTT.

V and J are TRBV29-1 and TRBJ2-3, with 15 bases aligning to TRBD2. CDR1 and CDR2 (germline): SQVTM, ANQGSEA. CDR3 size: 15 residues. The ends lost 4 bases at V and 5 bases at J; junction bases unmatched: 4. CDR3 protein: CSVAGTSGRKDTQYF. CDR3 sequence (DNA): TGCAGCGTTGCGGGGACTAGCGGGAGGAAAGATACGCAGTATTTT.

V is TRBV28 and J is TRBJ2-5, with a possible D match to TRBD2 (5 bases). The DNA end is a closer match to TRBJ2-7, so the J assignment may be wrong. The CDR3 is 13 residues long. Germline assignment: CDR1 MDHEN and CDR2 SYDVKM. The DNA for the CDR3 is TGTGCCAGCAGTTTAGTTGGACTCTACGAGCAGTACTTC. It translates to CASSLVGLYEQYF.

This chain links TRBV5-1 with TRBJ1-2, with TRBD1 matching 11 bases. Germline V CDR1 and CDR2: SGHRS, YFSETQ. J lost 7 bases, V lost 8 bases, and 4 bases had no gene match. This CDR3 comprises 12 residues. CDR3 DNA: TGCGCCAGTAAAGGGACAGGGGGTGGCTACACCTTC. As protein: CASKGTGGGYTF.

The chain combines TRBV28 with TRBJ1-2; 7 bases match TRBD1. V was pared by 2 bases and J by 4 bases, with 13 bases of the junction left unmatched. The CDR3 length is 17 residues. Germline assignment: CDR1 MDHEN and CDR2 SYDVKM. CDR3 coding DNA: TGTGCCAGCAGTTTAAGGTGGAGTGTGCCAGGGGGCTATGGCTACACCTTC. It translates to CASSLRWSVPGGYGYTF.

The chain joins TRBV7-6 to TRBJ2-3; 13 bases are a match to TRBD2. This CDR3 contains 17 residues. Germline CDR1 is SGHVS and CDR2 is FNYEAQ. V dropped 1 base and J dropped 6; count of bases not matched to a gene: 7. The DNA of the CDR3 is TGTGCCAGCAGCTTAGAAACTAGCGGGAGGGCCAGGGATACGCAGTATTTT. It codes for CASSLETSGRARDTQYF.

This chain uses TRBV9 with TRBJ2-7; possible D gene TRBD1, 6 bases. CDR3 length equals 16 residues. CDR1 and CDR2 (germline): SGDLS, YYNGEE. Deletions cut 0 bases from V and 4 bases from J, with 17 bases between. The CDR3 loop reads CASSVVGDTFAYEQYF. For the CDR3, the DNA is TGTGCCAGCAGCGTAGTGGGGGACACATTCGCTTACGAGCAGTACTTC.

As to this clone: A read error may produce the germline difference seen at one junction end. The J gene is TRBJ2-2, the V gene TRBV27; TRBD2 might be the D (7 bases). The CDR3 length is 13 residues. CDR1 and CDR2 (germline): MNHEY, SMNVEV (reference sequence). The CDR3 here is CASIPFEGGGNLF. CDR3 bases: TGTGCCAGCATACCCTTCGAGGGGGGGGGTAATCTTTTT.

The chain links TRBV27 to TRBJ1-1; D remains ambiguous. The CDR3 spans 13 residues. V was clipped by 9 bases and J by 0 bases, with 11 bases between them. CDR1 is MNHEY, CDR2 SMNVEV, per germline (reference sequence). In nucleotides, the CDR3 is TGTGCCAGTTGTGGTGAGTTGAACACTGAAGCTTTCTTT. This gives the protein CASCGELNTEAFF.

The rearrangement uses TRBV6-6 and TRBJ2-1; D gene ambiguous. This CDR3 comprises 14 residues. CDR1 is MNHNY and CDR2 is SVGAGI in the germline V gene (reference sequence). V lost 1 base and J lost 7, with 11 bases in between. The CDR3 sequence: CASSYFLSGNEQFF. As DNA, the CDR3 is TGTGCCAGCAGTTACTTCTTATCGGGTAATGAGCAGTTCTTC.

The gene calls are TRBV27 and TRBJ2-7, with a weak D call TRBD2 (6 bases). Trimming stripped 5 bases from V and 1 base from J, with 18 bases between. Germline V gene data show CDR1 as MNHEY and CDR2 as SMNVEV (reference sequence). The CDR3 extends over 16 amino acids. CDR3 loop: CASSPQTGLESYEQYF. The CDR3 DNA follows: TGTGCCAGCAGTCCTCAGACGGGACTTGAATCCTACGAGCAGTACTTC.

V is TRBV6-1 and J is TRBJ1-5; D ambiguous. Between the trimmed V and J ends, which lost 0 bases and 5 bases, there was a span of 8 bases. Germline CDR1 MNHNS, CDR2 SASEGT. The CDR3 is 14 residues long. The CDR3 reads CASSEALGDQPQHF. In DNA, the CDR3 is TGTGCCAGCAGTGAAGCGCTCGGGGATCAGCCCCAGCATTTT.

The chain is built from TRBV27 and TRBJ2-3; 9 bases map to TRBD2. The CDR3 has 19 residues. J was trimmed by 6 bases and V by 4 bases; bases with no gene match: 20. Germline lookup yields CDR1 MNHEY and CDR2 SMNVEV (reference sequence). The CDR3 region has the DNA TGTGCCAGCAGTTCCCCCATTGGGCTAGCGGGCGGGGGGGCGGATACGCAGTATTTT. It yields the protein CASSSPIGLAGGGADTQYF.